The clone carrying this T cell receptor beta chain appeared a few times. Extraction of PBMCs used about 9.2 ml of fresh peripheral blood. Amplified TCR beta CDR3 regions derived from RNA transcripts. First-round RT-PCR of the TCR CDR3 relied on the HTBI primer set. TCRdb reprocessed the multiplex PCR reads via MiXCR and lists one record per CDR3 protein. The sample carries 300,000 to 450,000 distinct CDR3 sequences, roughly 15% recorded once. The entry originates in a study of T cells in Graves' hyperthyroidism and ophthalmopathy. V shed 1 base, J shed 8 bases, and the junction held 8 bases outside the gene matches. In germline, CDR1 is SGHVS, CDR2 FQNEAQ. The CDR3 is 16 residues long.

Sequenced: blood. The clonotype was recovered from a woman aged 25 to 39 with Graves' ophthalmopathy. V usage is TRBV7-8 and J usage is TRBJ2-1; 10 nucleotides agree with TRBD2. In DNA, the CDR3 is TGTGCCAGCAGCTTAGTTTTAGCGGGGGGCCGCGATGAGCAGTTCTTC. Protein: CASSLVLAGGRDEQFF. The complete variable domain, with remaining parts taken from reference TRBV7-8 and TRBJ2-1, reads GAGVSQSPRYKVAKRGQDVALRCDPISGHVSLFWYQQALGQGPEFLTYFQNEAQLDKSGLPSDRFFAERPEGSVSTLKIQRTQQEDSAVYLCASSLVLAGGRDEQFFGPGTRLTVL.